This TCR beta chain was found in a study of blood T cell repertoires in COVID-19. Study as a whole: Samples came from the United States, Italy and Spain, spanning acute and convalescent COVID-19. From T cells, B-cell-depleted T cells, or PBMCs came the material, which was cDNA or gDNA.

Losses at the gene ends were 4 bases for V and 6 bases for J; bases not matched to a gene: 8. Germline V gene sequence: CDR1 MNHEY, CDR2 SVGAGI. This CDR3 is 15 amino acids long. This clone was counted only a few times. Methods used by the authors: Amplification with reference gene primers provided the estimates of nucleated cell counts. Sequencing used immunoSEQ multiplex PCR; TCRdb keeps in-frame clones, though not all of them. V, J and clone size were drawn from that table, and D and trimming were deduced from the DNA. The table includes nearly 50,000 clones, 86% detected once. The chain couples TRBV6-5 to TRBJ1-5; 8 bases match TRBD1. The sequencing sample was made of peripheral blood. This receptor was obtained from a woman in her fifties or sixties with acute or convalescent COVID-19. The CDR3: CASSSTGEVGQPQHF. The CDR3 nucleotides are TGTGCCAGCAGTTCGACAGGGGAGGTGGGTCAGCCCCAGCATTTT.